A selection of T cell receptor beta chains follows, all from one sample in a study of blood T cell repertoires in COVID-19. Method: immunoSEQ multiplex PCR; TCRdb's copy keeps in-frame clones and lacks some. The sample holds roughly 250,000 clones, more than 75% seen once. Sequencing input: PBMCs or T cells enriched from blood (not recorded which). These receptors were taken from a woman in her 50s who had recovered from COVID-19. Both conserved end residues are part of each CDR3. D genes are given only for firm matches. Where a row states a size, it is once, few, many or the class of an expanded clone; other rows omit it.

len: 14; abundance: .; d_gene: TRBD1; v_gene: TRBV5-8; j_gene: TRBJ2-7; CDR3nt: TGTGCCAGCAGCACTTCCGGGACAGGGGTGCAGCAGTACTTC; CDR3aa: CASSTSGTGVQQYF
len: 14; abundance: .; d_gene: TRBD2; v_gene: TRBV7-3; j_gene: TRBJ2-5; CDR3nt: TGTGCCAGCAGTCCACCGGGGGGACAAGAGACCCAGTACTTC; CDR3aa: CASSPPGGQETQYF
len: 16; abundance: .; d_gene: TRBD2; v_gene: TRBV5-1; j_gene: TRBJ2-5; CDR3nt: TGCGCCAGCAGCTTGGTTGCTAGCGGATTCCAAGAGACCCAGTACTTC; CDR3aa: CASSLVASGFQETQYF
len: 15; abundance: .; d_gene: TRBD2; v_gene: TRBV6-4; j_gene: TRBJ2-1; CDR3nt: TGTGCCAGCAGCCCACTAGCGGGAGGGTTTAATGAGCAGTTCTTC; CDR3aa: CASSPLAGGFNEQFF
len: 17; abundance: .; d_gene: .; v_gene: TRBV21-1; j_gene: TRBJ2-7; CDR3nt: TGTGCCAGCAGCGACCCAGAAGCGGGCGGAGACGCCTACGAGCAGTACTTC; CDR3aa: CASSDPEAGGDAYEQYF
len: 12; abundance: .; d_gene: .; v_gene: TRBV3-1/TRBV3-2; j_gene: TRBJ1-5; CDR3nt: TGTGCCAGCAGCCAAGGTGTCTTGCCCCAGCATTTT; CDR3aa: CASSQGVLPQHF
len: 13; abundance: .; d_gene: .; v_gene: TRBV14; j_gene: TRBJ2-3; CDR3nt: TGTGCCAGCAGCTTTTCTAGGACAGATACGCAGTATTTT; CDR3aa: CASSFSRTDTQYF
len: 16; abundance: once; d_gene: .; v_gene: TRBV5-1; j_gene: TRBJ2-1; CDR3nt: TGCGCCAGCAGCCCCTCTCTCTCGGGGGCCTACAATGAGCAGTTCTTC; CDR3aa: CASSPSLSGAYNEQFF
len: 17; abundance: .; d_gene: TRBD2; v_gene: TRBV5-1; j_gene: TRBJ2-5; CDR3nt: TGCGCCAGCAGCCCAGGACTAGCGGGAGGGTTGGTCGAGACCCAGTACTTC; CDR3aa: CASSPGLAGGLVETQYF
len: 14; abundance: .; d_gene: TRBD1; v_gene: TRBV7-2; j_gene: TRBJ2-7; CDR3nt: TGTGCCAGCAGCCACAGGGGGCCATCCTACGAGCAGTACTTC; CDR3aa: CASSHRGPSYEQYF
len: 15; abundance: .; d_gene: TRBD2; v_gene: TRBV19; j_gene: TRBJ2-1; CDR3nt: TGTGCCAGTTTAAAGCGGGAGGCCCGCCCCAGTGAGCAGTTCTTC; CDR3aa: CASLKREARPSEQFF
len: 14; abundance: .; d_gene: TRBD2; v_gene: TRBV20-1; j_gene: TRBJ2-2; CDR3nt: TGCAGTGCTAGTTCTAGCGGGAACACCGGGGAGCTGTTTTTT; CDR3aa: CSASSSGNTGELFF
len: 18; abundance: .; d_gene: .; v_gene: TRBV5-1; j_gene: TRBJ1-2; CDR3nt: TGCGCCAGCAGCTTCGGATTGGGACCGGGCGGGATCGGCTATGGCTACACCTTC; CDR3aa: CASSFGLGPGGIGYGYTF
len: 16; abundance: .; d_gene: TRBD1; v_gene: TRBV3-1/TRBV3-2; j_gene: TRBJ1-1; CDR3nt: TGTGCCAGCAGCCAAGGGGTATCGACAGGGTGGACTGAAGCTTTCTTT; CDR3aa: CASSQGVSTGWTEAFF
len: 14; abundance: .; d_gene: .; v_gene: TRBV7-9; j_gene: TRBJ1-6; CDR3nt: TGTGCCAGCAGCTCCACCCCGGGAGATTCACCCCTCCACTTT; CDR3aa: CASSSTPGDSPLHF
len: 17; abundance: .; d_gene: .; v_gene: TRBV9; j_gene: TRBJ2-3; CDR3nt: TGTGCCAGCAGCGCCTCCTCGGAGAGCGGCCTCACAGATACGCAGTATTTT; CDR3aa: CASSASSESGLTDTQYF
len: 17; abundance: .; d_gene: TRBD2; v_gene: TRBV30; j_gene: TRBJ2-1; CDR3nt: TGTGCCTGGAGCCCTGACCCGACTAGCGGGGGATACAATGAGCAGTTCTTC; CDR3aa: CAWSPDPTSGGYNEQFF
len: 14; abundance: few; d_gene: .; v_gene: TRBV6-5; j_gene: TRBJ2-7; CDR3nt: TGTGCCAGCAGTTACTGGGGAGAGACCTACGAGCAGTACTTC; CDR3aa: CASSYWGETYEQYF
len: 18; abundance: .; d_gene: TRBD1; v_gene: TRBV4-1; j_gene: TRBJ1-1; CDR3nt: TGCGCCAGCAGCCAAGTTCCGGGACAGGGGACGGGGGACACTGAAGCTTTCTTT; CDR3aa: CASSQVPGQGTGDTEAFF
len: 17; abundance: .; d_gene: .; v_gene: TRBV16; j_gene: TRBJ1-1; CDR3nt: TGTGCCAGCAGCCAATCGGTTCTGGGGGGACCCGGCACTGAAGCTTTCTTT; CDR3aa: CASSQSVLGGPGTEAFF
len: 15; abundance: .; d_gene: .; v_gene: TRBV29-1; j_gene: TRBJ2-5; CDR3nt: TGCAGCGCCCCGACGGGATCCACAGCACGGGAGACCCAGTACTTC; CDR3aa: CSAPTGSTARETQYF
len: 16; abundance: .; d_gene: .; v_gene: TRBV28; j_gene: TRBJ2-1; CDR3nt: TGTGCCAGCAGTTTTTACGGCAGGGTCACGTCAAATGAGCAGTTCTTC; CDR3aa: CASSFYGRVTSNEQFF
len: 14; abundance: .; d_gene: .; v_gene: TRBV5-4; j_gene: TRBJ2-7; CDR3nt: TGTGCCAGCAGCTCCCCGGGGAAAAACTACGAGCAGTACTTC; CDR3aa: CASSSPGKNYEQYF
len: 11; abundance: .; d_gene: .; v_gene: TRBV6-5; j_gene: TRBJ2-7; CDR3nt: TGTGCCAGCAGAGCGTTCCAAGAGCAGTACTTC; CDR3aa: CASRAFQEQYF